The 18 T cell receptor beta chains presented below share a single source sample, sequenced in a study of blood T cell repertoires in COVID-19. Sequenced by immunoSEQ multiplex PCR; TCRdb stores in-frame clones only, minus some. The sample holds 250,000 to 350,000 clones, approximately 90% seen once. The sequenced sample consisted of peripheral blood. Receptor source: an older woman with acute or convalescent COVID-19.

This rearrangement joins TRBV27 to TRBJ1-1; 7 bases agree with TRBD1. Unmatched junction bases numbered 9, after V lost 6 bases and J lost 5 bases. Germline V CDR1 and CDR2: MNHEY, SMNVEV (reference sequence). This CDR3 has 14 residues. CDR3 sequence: CASSRSPGGTEAFF. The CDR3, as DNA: TGTGCCAGCAGCCGTTCCCCAGGGGGGACTGAAGCTTTCTTT.

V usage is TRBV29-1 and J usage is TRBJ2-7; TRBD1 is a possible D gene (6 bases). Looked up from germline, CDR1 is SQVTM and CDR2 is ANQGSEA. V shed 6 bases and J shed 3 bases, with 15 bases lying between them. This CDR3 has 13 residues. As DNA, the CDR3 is TGCAGCGTCAGGGGAGCCAGTTTCTACGAGCAGTACTTC. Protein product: CSVRGASFYEQYF.

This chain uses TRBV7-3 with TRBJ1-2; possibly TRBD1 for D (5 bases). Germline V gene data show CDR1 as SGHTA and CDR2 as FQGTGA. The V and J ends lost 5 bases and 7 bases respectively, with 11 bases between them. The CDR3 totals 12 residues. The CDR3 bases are TGTGCCAGCAGCGGAGGGGAAACTGGCTACACCTTC. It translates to CASSGGETGYTF.

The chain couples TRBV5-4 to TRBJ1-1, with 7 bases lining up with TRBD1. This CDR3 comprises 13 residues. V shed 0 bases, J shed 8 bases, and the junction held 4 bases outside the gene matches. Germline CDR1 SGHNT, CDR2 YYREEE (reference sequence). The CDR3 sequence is CASSLEGGAEAFF. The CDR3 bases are TGTGCCAGCAGCTTGGAAGGGGGCGCGGAAGCTTTCTTT.

CDR3 loop: CAISESHRDTEAFF. The CDR3 nucleotides are TGTGCCATCAGTGAGTCGCACCGAGACACTGAAGCTTTCTTT. V is TRBV10-3 and J is TRBJ1-1; no firm D call. The V gene's germline CDR1 is ENHRY and CDR2 SYGVKD. CDR3 length: 14 amino acids. With 0 bases removed from V and 3 bases from J, the gap between germline ends came to 8 bases.

The CDR3 spells CASYRGWDTIYF. CDR3 DNA sequence: TGTGCCAGTTACAGGGGCTGGGACACCATATATTTT. The chain is built from TRBV28 and TRBJ1-3; 7 positions agree with TRBD1. The CDR3 is 12 residues long. Per the germline V gene, CDR1 is MDHEN and CDR2 is SYDVKM. V lost 9 bases and J lost 8; bases outside the gene matches: 7.

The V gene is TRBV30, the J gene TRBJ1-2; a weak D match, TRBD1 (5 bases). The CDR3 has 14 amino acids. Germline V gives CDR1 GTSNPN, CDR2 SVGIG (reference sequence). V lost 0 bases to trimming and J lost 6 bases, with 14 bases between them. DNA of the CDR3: TGTGCCTGGAGTGTACGGTCGTCGGGGGATGGCTACACCTTC. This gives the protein CAWSVRSSGDGYTF.

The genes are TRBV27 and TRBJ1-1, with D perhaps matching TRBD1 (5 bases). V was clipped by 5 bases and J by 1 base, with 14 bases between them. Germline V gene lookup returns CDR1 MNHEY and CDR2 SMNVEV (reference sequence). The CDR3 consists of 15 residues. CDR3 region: CASSPIGGRNTEAFF. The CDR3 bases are TGTGCCAGCAGTCCGATCGGGGGAAGGAACACTGAAGCTTTCTTT.

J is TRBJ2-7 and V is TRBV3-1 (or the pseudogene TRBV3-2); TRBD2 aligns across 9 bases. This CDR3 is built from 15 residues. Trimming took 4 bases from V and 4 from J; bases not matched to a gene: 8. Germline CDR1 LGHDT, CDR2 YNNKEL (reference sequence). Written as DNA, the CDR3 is TGTGCCAGCAGCCGGGGGGGGAGCGGGAGGTACGAGCAGTACTTC. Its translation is CASSRGGSGRYEQYF.

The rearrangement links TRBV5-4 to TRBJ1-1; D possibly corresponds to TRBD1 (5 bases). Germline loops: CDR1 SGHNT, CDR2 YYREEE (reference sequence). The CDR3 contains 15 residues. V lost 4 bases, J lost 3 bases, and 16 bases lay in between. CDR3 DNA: TGTGCCAGCAGCACCCGCGGGGGTGGGTACACTGAAGCTTTCTTT. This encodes CASSTRGGGYTEAFF.

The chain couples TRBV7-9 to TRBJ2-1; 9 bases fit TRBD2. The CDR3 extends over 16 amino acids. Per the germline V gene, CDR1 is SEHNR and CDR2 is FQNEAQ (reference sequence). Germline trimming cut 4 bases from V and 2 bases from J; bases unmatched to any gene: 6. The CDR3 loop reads CASSSLAGVAYNEQFF. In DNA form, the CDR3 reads TGTGCCAGCAGCTCCTTAGCGGGAGTGGCCTACAATGAGCAGTTCTTC.

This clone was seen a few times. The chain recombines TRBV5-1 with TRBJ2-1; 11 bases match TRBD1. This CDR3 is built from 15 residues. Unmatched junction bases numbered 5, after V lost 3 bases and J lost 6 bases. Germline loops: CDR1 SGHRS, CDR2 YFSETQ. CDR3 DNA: TGCGCCAGCAGCTCCGGACAGGGGGCGGTCAATGAGCAGTTCTTC. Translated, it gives CASSSGQGAVNEQFF.

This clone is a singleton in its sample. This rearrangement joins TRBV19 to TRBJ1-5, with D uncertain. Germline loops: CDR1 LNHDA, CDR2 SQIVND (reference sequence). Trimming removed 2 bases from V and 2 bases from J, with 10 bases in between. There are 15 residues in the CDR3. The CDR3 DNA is TGTGCCAGTAGTATACGGGGTATCGGCAATCAGCCCCAGCATTTT. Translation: CASSIRGIGNQPQHF.

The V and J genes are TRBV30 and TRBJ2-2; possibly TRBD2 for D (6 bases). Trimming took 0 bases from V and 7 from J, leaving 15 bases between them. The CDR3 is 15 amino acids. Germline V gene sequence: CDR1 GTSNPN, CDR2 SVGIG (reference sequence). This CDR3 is CAWSVEGLAIGELFF. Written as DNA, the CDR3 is TGTGCCTGGAGTGTAGAGGGACTGGCCATCGGGGAGCTGTTTTTT.

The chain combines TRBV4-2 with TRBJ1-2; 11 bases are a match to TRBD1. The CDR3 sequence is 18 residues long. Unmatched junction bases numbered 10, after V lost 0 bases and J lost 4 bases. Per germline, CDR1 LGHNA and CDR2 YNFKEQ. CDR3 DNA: TGTGCCAGCAGCCAAGACGGAATAGGACAGGGGGCTGGCTATGGCTACACCTTC. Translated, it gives CASSQDGIGQGAGYGYTF.

CDR3 coding DNA: TGTGCCAGCAGCTCAGGGAGCGGGGAGACCCAGTACTTC. Its protein is CASSSGSGETQYF. The rearrangement links TRBV7-3 to TRBJ2-5; the D gene is possibly TRBD2 (6 bases). The CDR3 spans 13 residues. Trimming removed 4 bases at V and 5 bases at J, with 11 bases between. Germline-derived CDR1 and CDR2 are SGHTA and FQGTGA.

In nucleotides, the CDR3 is TGTGCCAGCTCACCCGGGTCCGCCGGTGAAAAACTGTTTTTT. This codes for CASSPGSAGEKLFF. The chain combines TRBV18 with TRBJ1-4; unclear D gene. Germline assignment: CDR1 KGHSH and CDR2 LQKENI. V lost 3 bases to trimming and J lost 7 bases, with 12 bases between them. The CDR3 has 14 amino acids.

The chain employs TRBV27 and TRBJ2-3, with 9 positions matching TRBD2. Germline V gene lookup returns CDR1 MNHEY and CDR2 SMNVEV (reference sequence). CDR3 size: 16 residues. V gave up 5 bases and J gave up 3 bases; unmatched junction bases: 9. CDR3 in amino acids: CASSPLRSGGTDTQYF. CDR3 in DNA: TGTGCCAGCAGTCCCCTGAGGAGCGGGGGGACAGATACGCAGTATTTT.